The 24 T cell receptor beta chains reported below all come from one sample, sequenced in a study of tumor-infiltrating lymphocytes in primary liver carcinoma. The investigators made TCR beta cDNA from approximately 0.5 ug total RNA, using a constant-region primer. ARM-PCR, slightly modified, supplied the TCR beta libraries through three nested multiplex PCR rounds. Use of TRBV1-TRBV30 forward primers with a C-beta reverse primer characterized the first two PCR rounds, which lasted nine to eleven cycles each. TCRdb re-called the multiplex PCR reads through MiXCR, storing one row per CDR3 protein. The sample includes 75,000 to 80,000 distinct CDR3 sequences, 69% of them seen just once. Unsorted bulk tissue of about 18-32 mg yielded co-extracted RNA and DNA. Sample: tumor-adjacent normal liver tissue. These receptors were obtained from a middle-aged man with primary liver carcinoma and hepatitis B virus infection.

To note about this clonotype: This CDR3 is missing its conserved last phenylalanine or tryptophan, likely due to a read error. This sequence joins TRBV6-2 or TRBV6-3 and TRBJ1-5, with TRBD1 as a possible D gene (5 bases). The CDR3 loop spans 15 amino acids. The V gene's germline CDR1 is MNHEY and CDR2 SVGEGT. Here the CDR3 reads CASILDSYSSQPQHL. The CDR3 DNA follows: TGTGCCAGCATCCTCGACAGTTATAGCAGTCAGCCCCAGCATTTG.

This clonotype appeared once. An end of the junction differs from the germline gene, which may be a read error. CDR3 sequence: CASSAVRGSGRSDTQYF. In DNA, the CDR3 is TGTGCTAGCAGTGCCGTAAGGGGTAGCGGGAGATCAGATACGCAGTATTTT. The chain combines TRBV6-4 with TRBJ2-3; 9 positions agree with TRBD2. Germline V lookup: CDR1 MRHNA, CDR2 SNTAGT. This CDR3 spans 17 amino acids.

Regarding this clonotype: This may be a read error, as it is one base from a much larger clone. The J gene is TRBJ2-2, the V gene TRBV5-1; TRBD1 matches 8 bases. This CDR3 comprises 14 residues. Per germline, CDR1 SGHRS and CDR2 YFSETQ. CDR3 protein: CASSRGQVPGDLFF. For the CDR3, the DNA is TGCGCCAGCAGCCGGGGACAGGTACCCGGGGACCTGTTTTTT.

The chain recombines TRBV4-2 with TRBJ2-7; the match to TRBD2 covers 7 bases. Trimming at V came to 9 bases and at J to 2 bases, leaving 16 bases not matched to a gene. The CDR3 runs 16 residues. Germline CDR1 LGHNA, CDR2 YNFKEQ. The chain's CDR3 is CARSQDSGGIPYEQYF. The CDR3 region has the DNA TGTGCCAGGAGTCAAGATTCGGGGGGTATTCCCTACGAGCAGTACTTC.

Of note for this clonotype: At one of its ends the junction is not consistent with the germline gene, which may arise from a read error. The chain combines TRBV6-4 with TRBJ1-2, with D unclear. The CDR3 runs to 14 residues. Germline CDR1 MRHNA, CDR2 SNTAGT. CDR3 amino acids: CASTEGMDDYGYTF. The CDR3 DNA sequence: TGTGCCAGTACCGAAGGCATGGATGACTATGGCTACACATTC.

This clonotype was seen a single time. At one of its ends the junction is not consistent with the germline gene, which may arise from a read error. This chain uses TRBV12-3 or TRBV12-4 with TRBJ2-5, with 7 bases identical to TRBD1. The CDR3 spans 14 residues. The CDR3 nucleotides read TGTGTCAGCGCTCAGGGACAGTCCCAAGAGACCCAGTACTTC. Its translation: CVSAQGQSQETQYF.

As for this clonotype: A read error may be the cause here, since a much bigger clone is one base away. The V and J genes are TRBV28 and TRBJ1-1, with D possibly TRBD1 on 5 matching bases. The CDR3 is 13 amino acids. Germline V gene data show CDR1 as MDHEN and CDR2 as SYDVKM. The DNA for the CDR3 is TGTGCCAGCAGGTCTGGGACGAAGACTGGAGCTTTCTTT. It codes for CASRSGTKTGAFF.

The rearrangement uses TRBV29-1 and TRBJ2-3; TRBD2 might be the D (6 bases). This CDR3 comprises 13 residues. Germline values: CDR1 SQVTM, CDR2 ANQGSEA. The V and J ends lost 3 bases and 9 bases respectively, with 16 bases between them. The CDR3 region has the DNA TGCAGCGTTGACGTAACTAGCATAGACACGCAGTATTTT. The encoded protein is CSVDVTSIDTQYF.

This clonotype came up many times. The rearrangement joins TRBV5-1 to TRBJ2-3; D is perhaps TRBD1 or TRBD2 (5 bases each). Germline V gives CDR1 SGHRS, CDR2 YFSETQ. The CDR3 has 14 amino acids. V was clipped by 4 bases and J by 0 bases, with 9 bases between them. The CDR3 sequence: CASSPGGSTDTQYF. For the CDR3, the DNA is TGCGCCAGCAGCCCTGGGGGTAGCACAGATACGCAGTATTTT.

On this clonotype: The junction departs from germline at one end; a sequencing error may be responsible. The chain uses TRBV7-9 and TRBJ2-1; 7 bases line up with TRBD2. Germline V gives CDR1 SEHNR, CDR2 FQNEAQ (reference sequence). This CDR3 contains 15 residues. CDR3 in amino acids: CANSFDLAVDNEQFF. As DNA, the CDR3 is TGTGCCAACAGCTTCGATCTAGCGGTCGACAATGAGCAATTCTTC.

Comment on this clonotype: Since a much larger clone is just one base distant, this may be a read error. This chain connects TRBV6-1 to TRBJ2-3; TRBD2 agrees at 8 bases. The CDR3 loop spans 15 amino acids. CDR1 and CDR2 from the germline V gene are MNHNS and SASEGT. After removal of 2 bases from V and 4 bases from J, the junction contained 5 bases not matched to a gene. DNA of the CDR3: TGTGCCAGCAGTGAACTAGCGGGTAACGCAGATACGCAGTATTTT. Its translation is CASSELAGNADTQYF.

Here the CDR3 reads CASSVSGDQPQHF. CDR3 coding DNA: TGTGCCAGCAGTGTTAGTGGGGATCAGCCCCAGCATTTT. This rearrangement joins TRBV6-1 to TRBJ1-5, with no clear D. V lost 4 bases and J 5 bases, leaving 9 bases between the germline ends. This CDR3 region has 13 residues. CDR1 is MNHNS, CDR2 SASEGT, per germline.

V is TRBV6-6 and J is TRBJ2-7; D is possibly TRBD2 (5 bases). Germline V lookup: CDR1 MNHNY, CDR2 SVGAGI (reference sequence). The V end was cut by 9 bases, the J end by 3 bases, with 21 bases between. The CDR3 is 15 amino acids. Here the CDR3 DNA reads TGTGCCAGTTGTCACGACACGTACGGGAACTACGAGCAGTACTTC. Its protein is CASCHDTYGNYEQYF.

Concerning this clonotype itself: A single base separates this from a much larger clone, so it may be a read error. V usage is TRBV5-1 and J usage is TRBJ1-1; maybe TRBD1 (6 bases). The length of the CDR3 is 15 residues. Trimming took off 1 base at V and 1 base at J, with 11 bases between the two ends. Germline assignment: CDR1 SGHRS and CDR2 YFSETQ. This chain's CDR3 is CASSLQGTGNTEAFF. The CDR3 DNA reads as TGCGCCAGCAGCTTGCAGGGGACCGGGAACACTGAAGCTTTCTTT.

The table lists this clonotype with many counts. As DNA, the CDR3 is TGTGCCAGCAGCCAAGGTGTGAACGAGCAGTACTTC. As protein: CASSQGVNEQYF. This rearrangement joins TRBV4-2 to TRBJ2-7; no firm D call. CDR1 is LGHNA and CDR2 is YNFKEQ in the germline V gene. The ends were cut back, 1 base at V and 5 bases at J, with 6 bases in the middle. There are 12 residues in the CDR3.

To note about this clonotype: One junction end disagrees with the germline gene, perhaps due to a read error. The rearrangement uses TRBV10-3 and TRBJ2-2; possibly TRBD2 for D (5 bases). The CDR3 is 16 amino acids. CDR1 and CDR2 from the germline V gene are ENHRY and SYGVKD. In DNA, the CDR3 is TGTGCCATCGTGGGGATAGAAGGTGGGAACACCGGGGAGTTGTTTTTT. Translated: CAIVGIEGGNTGELFF.

Note on this clonotype: An end of the junction differs from the germline gene, which may be a read error. The chain joins TRBV7-9 to TRBJ2-7; D is unresolved. This CDR3 is 12 amino acids long. Germline lookup yields CDR1 SEHNR and CDR2 FQNEAQ (reference sequence). The CDR3 loop is CASSLQQYEQYF. The CDR3 DNA sequence: TGTGCCAGCAGCTTACAGCAGTACGAACAGTACTTC.

The chain recombines TRBV6-2 or TRBV6-3 with TRBJ1-1; weak D call: TRBD1 (6 bases). From germline, CDR1 is MNHEY and CDR2 SVGEGT. The CDR3 runs 12 residues. Trimming pared 11 bases from V and 11 bases from J, leaving 21 bases between. The CDR3 loop reads CAGTEDSPTAFF. CDR3 nucleotide sequence: TGTGCCGGCACCGAGGACAGCCCCACGGCTTTCTTT.

On this clonotype: In this CDR3 the conserved last residue, phenylalanine or tryptophan, is missing, so a read error is likely. The V and J genes are TRBV6-5 and TRBJ2-6; D remains ambiguous. V was shortened by 6 bases and J by 1 base, with 13 bases between the two germline ends. CDR1 and CDR2 (germline): MNHEY, SVGAGI. The CDR3 is 16 residues long. The chain's CDR3 is CASSRSIRSGANVLTL. CDR3 coding DNA: TGTGCCAGCAGCAGGAGCATCCGTTCTGGGGCCAACGTCCTGACTCTT.

A few counts support this clonotype. CDR3 amino acids: CASSPGGGGISYNEQFF. The CDR3 DNA is TGTGCCAGCAGCCCTGGCGGAGGCGGGATCTCCTACAATGAGCAGTTCTTC. J is TRBJ2-1 and V is TRBV5-4; possibly TRBD2 for D (6 bases). Trimming removed 4 bases from V and 0 bases from J, with 17 bases in between. Germline CDR1 reads SGHNT; CDR2 reads YYREEE (reference sequence). The CDR3 extends over 17 amino acids.

In regard to this clonotype: Sequence at one end of the junction differs from germline and may be a read error. The gene calls are TRBV29-1 and TRBJ2-3; 9 nucleotides agree with TRBD2. The CDR3 spans 15 residues. Germline assignment: CDR1 SQVTM and CDR2 ANQGSEA. The CDR3 region has the DNA TGCAGCGTTGAATCCTGGCGGGGGGGCACAGATACACAGTATTTT. Its translation: CSVESWRGGTDTQYF.

The rearrangement links TRBV19 to TRBJ1-5; D unresolved. This CDR3 is 14 amino acids long. Per the germline V gene, CDR1 is LNHDA and CDR2 is SQIVND (reference sequence). The V end lost 5 bases, the J end lost 6 bases, and 14 bases lay between the germline ends. CDR3 protein: CASSWRELTQPQHF. CDR3 nucleotides: TGTGCCAGTAGTTGGAGGGAACTTACTCAGCCCCAGCATTTT.

On this clonotype itself: A junction boundary mismatches the germline segment, possibly from a read error. This chain joins TRBV7-9 and TRBJ2-3; TRBD1 might be the D (6 bases). The germline gives CDR1 SEHNR, CDR2 FQNEAQ (reference sequence). This CDR3 is 15 amino acids long. CDR3 region: CASSLRQEATYTKYF. The CDR3 bases are TGTGCCAGCAGCCTAAGACAGGAGGCCACATATACGAAGTATTTT.

This sequence joins TRBV29-1 and TRBJ2-7; 7 positions agree with TRBD2. This CDR3 spans 13 amino acids. In germline, CDR1 is SQVTM, CDR2 ANQGSEA. V shed 6 bases, J shed 4 bases, and the junction held 9 bases outside the gene matches. In nucleotides, the CDR3 is TGCAGCGTCTCAGCGGGGAGTTTATACGAGCAGTACTTC. As protein: CSVSAGSLYEQYF.